These 29 T cell receptor beta chains originate from one sample sequenced in a study of brain metastases from non-small cell lung cancer. TCRdb's table, derived via immunoSEQ multiplex PCR, lists solely in-frame clones and lacks some. The profile covers around 2,600 clones, with approximately 80% appearing a single time and just under 40% taken by the ten largest. Sequencing input: tissue from a brain metastasis. Receptors originate from a donor over 35 with non-small cell lung cancer.

The chain combines TRBV19 with TRBJ1-2; possible D gene TRBD1, 6 bases. Trimming removed 6 bases from V and 5 bases from J, with 16 bases in between. Germline CDR1 reads LNHDA; CDR2 reads SQIVND (reference sequence). The CDR3 length is 14 residues. The CDR3 DNA follows: TGTGCCAGTAGCGGGCAGACAGGAAATTATGGCTACACCTTC. Translating it yields CASSGQTGNYGYTF.

CDR3 residues: CSVIDFSGRVADTQYF. DNA for the CDR3: TGCAGTGTTATTGATTTTAGCGGGAGAGTTGCAGATACGCAGTATTTT. The chain joins TRBV20-1 to TRBJ2-3, with 9 positions matching TRBD2. J lost 4 bases, V lost 7 bases, and 15 bases had no gene match. The CDR3 extends over 16 amino acids. The germline gives CDR1 DFQATT, CDR2 SNEGSKA (reference sequence).

This clone turned up a few times. CDR3 coding DNA: TGTGCCAGCAGCCACAGAGGGGGACATGAAGCTTTCTTT. Amino acid sequence: CASSHRGGHEAFF. The rearrangement uses TRBV6-2 or TRBV6-3 and TRBJ1-1; D might be TRBD1 (6 bases). The germline V gene encodes CDR1 MNHEY and CDR2 SVGEGT. The V end was cut by 6 bases, the J end by 7 bases, with 15 bases between. The CDR3 extends over 13 amino acids.

The J gene is TRBJ2-1, the V gene TRBV6-1, with D possibly TRBD2 on 6 matching bases. V was pared by 7 bases and J by 5 bases, with 15 bases between. Looked up from germline, CDR1 is MNHNS and CDR2 is SASEGT. This CDR3 is built from 14 residues. CDR3 nucleotide sequence: TGTGCCAGCACGGGGGACTGGAGAGACAATGAGCAGTTCTTC. Its protein is CASTGDWRDNEQFF.

This clone was seen just once. The rearrangement links TRBV30 to TRBJ2-1, with TRBD1 as a possible D gene (6 bases). Per the germline V gene, CDR1 is GTSNPN and CDR2 is SVGIG (reference sequence). This CDR3 region has 13 residues. Trimming shortened V by 1 base and J by 4 bases, and 8 bases separated the two germline ends. CDR3 bases: TGTGCCTGGAGTGCACAGGGATACAATGAGCAGTTCTTC. It is translated as CAWSAQGYNEQFF.

This clone was seen just once. The gene calls are TRBV4-2 and TRBJ2-3; TRBD2 aligns across 7 bases. The CDR3 contains 15 residues. Trimming cost V 2 bases and J 4 bases; bases outside gene matches: 6. From germline, CDR1 is LGHNA and CDR2 YNFKEQ. The CDR3 nucleotides are TGTGCCAGCAGCCAACTATGGACTAGTTCAGATACGCAGTATTTT. As protein: CASSQLWTSSDTQYF.

This clone is judged large. The chain carries TRBV6-5 and TRBJ2-1; D uncertain. The length of the CDR3 is 12 residues. V was shortened by 4 bases and J by 4 bases, with 5 bases between the two germline ends. Germline values: CDR1 MNHEY, CDR2 SVGAGI. CDR3 residues: CASSSYYNEQFF. For the CDR3, the DNA is TGTGCCAGCAGTTCCTATTACAATGAGCAGTTCTTC.

The chain's CDR3 is CASSDDVGTGNQPQHF. In nucleotides, the CDR3 is TGTGCCAGCAGTGATGACGTTGGGACAGGGAATCAGCCCCAGCATTTT. The chain links TRBV2 to TRBJ1-5; 9 positions agree with TRBD1. V shed 3 bases and J 4 bases; nucleotides not matched to a gene: 7. In germline, CDR1 is SNHLY, CDR2 FYNNEI. The length of the CDR3 is 16 residues. Full variable domain (outside the CDR3, taken from reference TRBV2 and TRBJ1-5): EPEVTQTPSHQVTQMGQEVILRCVPISNHLYFYWYRQILGQKVEFLVSFYNNEISEKSEIFDDQFSVERPDGSNFTLKIRSTKLEDSAMYFCASSDDVGTGNQPQHFGDGTRLSIL.

The gene calls are TRBV5-4 and TRBJ1-2, with 8 bases identical to TRBD1. Germline V gene sequence: CDR1 SGHNT, CDR2 YYREEE (reference sequence). CDR3 length equals 19 residues. Trimming at V came to 3 bases and at J to 4 bases, leaving 20 bases not matched to a gene. The CDR3 protein is CASSSRSSLDRAPSYGYTF. The DNA for the CDR3 is TGTGCCAGCAGCTCCCGATCTAGTTTGGACAGGGCCCCCAGCTATGGCTACACCTTC.

V and J are TRBV18 and TRBJ2-2; D not resolved. Germline CDR1 and CDR2: KGHSH and LQKENI. This CDR3 has 16 amino acids. V lost 1 base and J lost 1, with 10 bases in between. The DNA for the CDR3 is TGTGCCAGCTCACCACAGTCCCCCGAGAACACCGGGGAGCTGTTTTTT. Protein sequence: CASSPQSPENTGELFF. The whole variable domain, remainder taken from reference TRBV18 and TRBJ2-2, is NAGVMQNPRHLVRRRGQEARLRCSPMKGHSHVYWYRQLPEEGLKFMVYLQKENIIDESGMPKERFSAEFPKEGPSILRIQQVVRGDSAAYFCASSPQSPENTGELFFGEGSRLTVL.

The V and J genes are TRBV4-2 and TRBJ2-7; D uncertain. Between the trimmed V and J ends, which lost 5 bases and 4 bases, there was a span of 15 bases. The CDR3 length is 14 residues. Germline V gives CDR1 LGHNA, CDR2 YNFKEQ. The CDR3 loop reads CASSSRIAGYEQYF. DNA of the CDR3: TGTGCCAGCAGCTCCCGGATCGCAGGATACGAGCAGTACTTC.

This chain links TRBV6-5 with TRBJ2-5, with 8 nucleotides matching TRBD1. CDR3 length: 13 amino acids. Germline V CDR1 and CDR2: MNHEY, SVGAGI. Losses at the gene ends were 6 bases for V and 7 bases for J; bases not matched to a gene: 7. The CDR3 loop is CASRRQGPGTQYF. The CDR3 DNA reads TGTGCCAGCAGAAGACAGGGGCCCGGGACCCAGTACTTC.

V usage is TRBV7-9 and J usage is TRBJ1-1; TRBD1 agrees at 8 bases. The germline V gene encodes CDR1 SEHNR and CDR2 FQNEAQ (reference sequence). CDR3 length equals 14 residues. Trimming took 3 bases from V and 6 from J; bases not matched to a gene: 6. CDR3 region: CASSFGQGYAEAFF. CDR3 DNA sequence: TGTGCCAGCAGCTTTGGACAGGGATACGCTGAAGCTTTCTTT.

This clone has just one count. The chain couples TRBV6-5 to TRBJ2-7; 8 bases are a match to TRBD2. Germline V gives CDR1 MNHEY, CDR2 SVGAGI. Trimming removed 4 bases from V and 5 bases from J; junction bases left unmatched: 13. The CDR3 extends over 16 amino acids. CDR3 sequence: CASSSFGGVRFHEQYF. The CDR3, as DNA: TGTGCCAGCAGTTCCTTCGGGGGGGTCAGGTTCCACGAGCAGTACTTC.

The genes are TRBV7-2 and TRBJ1-5, with D maybe TRBD1 (5 bases). The V end was cut by 2 bases, the J end by 10 bases, with 12 bases between. The CDR3 totals 13 residues. Germline assignment: CDR1 SGHTA and CDR2 FQGNSA. In DNA form, the CDR3 reads TGTGCCAGCAGCTTATACAGGTCGCAACCCCAGCATTTT. It translates to CASSLYRSQPQHF.

The chain has TRBV3-1 (or the pseudogene TRBV3-2) and TRBJ1-2, with no clear D. This CDR3 spans 16 amino acids. Trimming took 5 bases from V and 4 from J, leaving 20 bases between them. The germline V gene encodes CDR1 LGHDT and CDR2 YNNKEL (reference sequence). The CDR3 reads CASSDHEPGSAYGYTF. The CDR3 DNA sequence: TGTGCCAGCAGCGACCACGAACCGGGATCGGCCTATGGCTACACCTTC.

This clone was detected once. The V call is TRBV18, the J call TRBJ2-4; 8 nucleotides line up with TRBD1. The CDR3 runs to 13 residues. Germline assignment: CDR1 KGHSH and CDR2 LQKENI. Germline trimming cut 5 bases from V and 9 bases from J; bases unmatched to any gene: 6. The DNA of the CDR3 is TGTGCCAGCTCAGGCGACAGGGGCGGCATTCAGTACTTC. This gives the protein CASSGDRGGIQYF.

This chain joins TRBV5-1 and TRBJ1-2; D remains unclear. The CDR3 runs 13 residues. Germline V gene sequence: CDR1 SGHRS, CDR2 YFSETQ. Between the trimmed V and J ends, which lost 1 base and 3 bases, there was a span of 7 bases. CDR3 sequence (DNA): TGCGCCAGCAGCTTGACGGCGGACTATGGCTACACCTTC. Translation: CASSLTADYGYTF.

V is TRBV5-4 and J is TRBJ1-6; 8 nucleotides match TRBD1. Germline-derived CDR1 and CDR2 are SGHNT and YYREEE (reference sequence). This CDR3 spans 15 amino acids. The V and J ends lost 2 bases and 6 bases, in that order; junction bases with no gene match: 4. The CDR3 region is CASSFGGQGNSPLHF. The CDR3 DNA is TGTGCCAGCAGCTTCGGAGGACAGGGTAATTCACCCCTCCACTTT. Supplemented by reference TRBV5-4 and TRBJ1-6, the full variable domain reads ETGVTQSPTHLIKTRGQQVTLRCSSQSGHNTVSWYQQALGQGPQFIFQYYREEENGRGNFPPRFSGLQFPNYSSELNVNALELDDSALYLCASSFGGQGNSPLHFGNGTRLTVT.

This rearrangement joins TRBV27 to TRBJ1-1, with D unclear. Per the germline V gene, CDR1 is MNHEY and CDR2 is SMNVEV (reference sequence). The CDR3 has 14 amino acids. Between the trimmed V and J ends, which lost 8 bases and 1 base, there was a span of 14 bases. The CDR3 here is CASPTTRRNTEAFF. The CDR3 DNA reads TGTGCCAGCCCCACCACTAGGCGGAACACTGAAGCTTTCTTT.

This clone was counted once. The germline gene is not matched at one end of the junction; a read error may be the cause. The chain uses TRBV25-1 and TRBJ1-2; TRBD1 aligns across 10 bases. Germline V lookup: CDR1 MGHDK, CDR2 SYGVNS. The CDR3 spans 16 residues. CDR3 in DNA: TGTGCCAGCAGTGACACCGGGACAGGGGAGGCTTATGGCTACATCTTC. This gives the protein CASSDTGTGEAYGYIF.

In this sample, this clone turned up a few times. J is TRBJ2-4 and V is TRBV5-1; 7 bases map to TRBD2. In germline, CDR1 is SGHRS, CDR2 YFSETQ. J was trimmed by 3 bases and V by 4 bases; bases with no gene match: 13. This CDR3 region has 17 residues. The DNA of the CDR3 is TGCGCCAGCAGCACCCCCCGAAGCGGGAAGGACAAAAACATTCAGTACTTC. This encodes CASSTPRSGKDKNIQYF. Full variable domain (outside the CDR3, taken from reference TRBV5-1 and TRBJ2-4): KAGVTQTPRYLIKTRGQQVTLSCSPISGHRSVSWYQQTPGQGLQFLFEYFSETQRNKGNFPGRFSGRQFSNSRSEMNVSTLELGDSALYLCASSTPRSGKDKNIQYFGAGTRLSVL.

This chain uses TRBV5-1 with TRBJ2-5, with TRBD2 matching 8 bases. Germline trimming cut 2 bases from V and 0 bases from J; bases unmatched to any gene: 15. Germline V gene lookup returns CDR1 SGHRS and CDR2 YFSETQ. This CDR3 comprises 19 residues. The CDR3 region is CASSLGIAGMQGYQETQYF. The CDR3 region has the DNA TGCGCCAGCAGCTTAGGGATAGCGGGGATGCAGGGGTACCAAGAGACCCAGTACTTC.

V and J are TRBV29-1 and TRBJ1-4; D is unclear. The germline gives CDR1 SQVTM, CDR2 ANQGSEA. Deletions cut 5 bases from V and 5 bases from J, with 12 bases between. The CDR3 spans 13 residues. The CDR3 nucleotides are TGCAGCGTTCTGTCAGCACACAATGAAAAACTGTTTTTT. Amino acids: CSVLSAHNEKLFF.

The chain is built from TRBV24-1 and TRBJ2-2; 7 bases align to TRBD1. There are 13 residues in the CDR3. CDR1 and CDR2 from the germline V gene are KGHDR and SFDVKD. Losses at the gene ends were 7 bases for V and 5 bases for J; bases not matched to a gene: 3. CDR3 sequence: CATRVRGTGELFF. CDR3 in DNA: TGTGCCACCAGAGTCAGGGGGACCGGGGAGCTGTTTTTT.

J is TRBJ1-1 and V is TRBV20-1, with D unresolved. Trimming took 6 bases from V and 0 from J, leaving 5 bases between them. The CDR3 consists of 11 residues. Germline values: CDR1 DFQATT, CDR2 SNEGSKA (reference sequence). The CDR3 loop reads CSARLNTEAFF. CDR3 in DNA: TGCAGTGCCCGGCTGAACACTGAAGCTTTCTTT.

Of note for this clone: One junction end does not reproduce the germline sequence, and a read error may be involved. The sample has other DNA sequences that encode this CDR3 too. The chain combines TRBV27 with TRBJ1-5, with no clear D. The CDR3 totals 14 residues. Germline V lookup: CDR1 MNHEY, CDR2 SMNVEV (reference sequence). CDR3 protein: CASSLERREEPQHF. The CDR3 coding sequence is TGCGCCAGCAGTTTAGAGAGGAGAGAGGAGCCCCAGCATTTT.

The chain carries TRBV4-3 and TRBJ2-7; 9 bases align to TRBD1. The V gene end was trimmed by 1 base and the J gene end by 4 bases; junction bases not matched to a gene: 5. CDR1 is LGHNA, CDR2 YSLEER, per germline. This CDR3 has 15 residues. DNA for the CDR3: TGCGCCAGCAGCCAAGTGCCGGACAGGGGATACGAGCAGTACTTC. Protein product: CASSQVPDRGYEQYF.

This chain connects TRBV28 to TRBJ2-1; TRBD2 matches at 13 bases. CDR1 is MDHEN, CDR2 SYDVKM, per germline. V lost 3 bases, J lost 3 bases, and 17 bases stayed unmatched. This CDR3 is built from 21 residues. CDR3 nucleotide sequence: TGTGCCAGCAGTTTCACTCCGGGACTAGCGGGATACCCCGAGCACTACAATGAGCAGTTCTTC. It yields the protein CASSFTPGLAGYPEHYNEQFF. Filled out from reference TRBV28 and TRBJ2-1, the complete variable domain reads DVKVTQSSRYLVKRTGEKVFLECVQDMDHENMFWYRQDPGLGLRLIYFSYDVKMKEKGDIPEGYSVSREKKERFSLILESASTNQTSMYLCASSFTPGLAGYPEHYNEQFFGPGTRLTVL.